What follows are 8 T cell receptor beta chains derived from one specimen sequenced in a study of cytomegalovirus exposure and HLA in healthy donors. With 60 Vbeta and 13 Jbeta primers, the PCR was carried out. The table came from immunoSEQ multiplex PCR; TCRdb's copy has only in-frame clones and leaves some out. Its table records around 140,000 clones. The specimen was PBMCs. These receptors all stem from a man aged 18 to 29 in good health and CMV-seronegative.

This CDR3 is CASSVPGQGNYGYTF. The CDR3 nucleotides read TGTGCCAGCAGTGTCCCGGGACAGGGGAACTATGGCTACACCTTC. The chain links TRBV28 to TRBJ1-2, with 10 bases identical to TRBD1. Germline V gives CDR1 MDHEN, CDR2 SYDVKM. The CDR3 runs 15 residues. With 5 bases clipped from V and 2 bases from J, the junction kept 5 bases outside the gene matches.

This sequence joins TRBV4-3 and TRBJ2-3; the match to TRBD1 covers 12 bases. V shed 3 bases and J 3 bases; nucleotides not matched to a gene: 10. This CDR3 has 18 amino acids. CDR1 is LGHNA, CDR2 YSLEER, per germline. The CDR3 region is CASSQAGTGGLITDTQYF. CDR3 coding DNA: TGCGCCAGCAGCCAGGCCGGGACAGGGGGCTTGATTACAGATACGCAGTATTTT.

V gene TRBV19 combines with J gene TRBJ1-1; 8 bases are shared with TRBD1. Germline CDR1 reads LNHDA; CDR2 reads SQIVND (reference sequence). CDR3 size: 14 residues. Trimming removed 3 bases from V and 0 bases from J; junction bases left unmatched: 0. CDR3 sequence reads: CASSMDRVNTEAFF. The CDR3 nucleotides read TGTGCCAGTAGTATGGACAGGGTGAACACTGAAGCTTTCTTT. Looking up the rest from reference TRBV19 and TRBJ1-1 gives the full variable domain: DGGITQSPKYLFRKEGQNVTLSCEQNLNHDAMYWYRQDPGQGLRLIYYSQIVNDFQKGDIAEGYSVSREKKESFPLTVTSAQKNPTAFYLCASSMDRVNTEAFFGQGTRLTVV.

The rearrangement uses TRBV11-2 and TRBJ2-7, with a tentative D call TRBD2 (5 bases). The germline gives CDR1 SGHAT, CDR2 FQNNGV. V was pared by 6 bases and J by 7 bases, with 19 bases between. The CDR3 is made up of 14 amino acids. In nucleotides, the CDR3 is TGTGCCAGCAGGAACCAACGGGCTATAGCGGAGCAGTACTTC. Its protein is CASRNQRAIAEQYF.

The V call is TRBV29-1, the J call TRBJ1-5; 8 bases map to TRBD1. Germline V CDR1 and CDR2: SQVTM, ANQGSEA. Germline trimming cut 6 bases from V and 4 bases from J; bases unmatched to any gene: 5. The CDR3 covers 13 residues. CDR3 in DNA: TGCAGCGTAAAGGACAGGGCTAATCAGCCCCAGCATTTT. Translating gives CSVKDRANQPQHF.

The chain employs TRBV6-5 and TRBJ2-7; TRBD2 might be the D (7 bases). The CDR3 is 16 amino acids. The ends were cut back, 3 bases at V and 1 base at J, with 16 bases in the middle. Germline V gene data show CDR1 as MNHEY and CDR2 as SVGAGI. In DNA form, the CDR3 reads TGTGCCAGCAGTTATGGGGGAGGGGGGGGATCCTACGAGCAGTACTTC. It is translated as CASSYGGGGGSYEQYF.

The rearrangement uses TRBV14 and TRBJ2-7, with D tentatively TRBD2 (6 bases). In germline, CDR1 is SGHDN, CDR2 FVKESK. The length of the CDR3 is 14 residues. The V and J ends lost 3 bases and 1 base respectively, with 10 bases between them. The CDR3 coding sequence is TGTGCCAGCAGCCAGTACGGGGGATCCTACGAGCAGTACTTC. This encodes CASSQYGGSYEQYF.

This chain joins TRBV6-1 and TRBJ1-5; 7 positions agree with TRBD1. With V trimmed by 5 bases and J by 6 bases, 10 bases remained unmatched. CDR3 length: 15 amino acids. Germline V gene data show CDR1 as MNHNS and CDR2 as SASEGT. CDR3 sequence reads: CASSHGQAQFQPQHF. CDR3 DNA: TGTGCCAGCAGTCACGGACAGGCCCAATTTCAGCCCCAGCATTTT.